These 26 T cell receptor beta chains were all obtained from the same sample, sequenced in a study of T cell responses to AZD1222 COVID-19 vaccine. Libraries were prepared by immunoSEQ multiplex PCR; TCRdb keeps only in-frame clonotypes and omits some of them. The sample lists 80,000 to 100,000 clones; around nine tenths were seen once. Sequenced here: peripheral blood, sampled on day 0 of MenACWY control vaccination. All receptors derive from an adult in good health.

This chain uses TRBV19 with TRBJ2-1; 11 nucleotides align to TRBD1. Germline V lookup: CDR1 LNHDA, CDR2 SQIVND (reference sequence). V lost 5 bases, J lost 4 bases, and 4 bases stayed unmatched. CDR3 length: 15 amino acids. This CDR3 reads CASSGDRGLYNEQFF. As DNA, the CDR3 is TGTGCCAGTAGTGGGGACAGGGGGTTATACAATGAGCAGTTCTTC.

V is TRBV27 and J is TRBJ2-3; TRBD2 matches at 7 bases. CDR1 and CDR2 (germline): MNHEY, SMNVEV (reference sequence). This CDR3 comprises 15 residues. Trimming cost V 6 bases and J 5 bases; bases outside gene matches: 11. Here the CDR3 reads CASSTIGLVLDTQYF. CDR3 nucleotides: TGTGCCAGCAGCACGATAGGACTAGTTTTAGATACGCAGTATTTT.

CDR3 residues: CSVVVRSAQHF. CDR3 coding DNA: TGCAGCGTTGTCGTGAGGTCGGCCCAGCATTTT. This chain connects TRBV29-1 to TRBJ1-5; D is undetermined. Germline CDR1 reads SQVTM; CDR2 reads ANQGSEA. V lost 4 bases and J 11 bases, leaving 12 bases between the germline ends. The CDR3 spans 11 residues.

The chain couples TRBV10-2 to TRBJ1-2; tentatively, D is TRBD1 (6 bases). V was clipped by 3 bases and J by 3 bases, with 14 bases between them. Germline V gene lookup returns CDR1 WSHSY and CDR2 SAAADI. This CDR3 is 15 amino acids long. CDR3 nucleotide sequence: TGCGCCAGCAGTGATAAGCGGAGGGGGGACTATGGCTACACCTTC. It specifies CASSDKRRGDYGYTF.

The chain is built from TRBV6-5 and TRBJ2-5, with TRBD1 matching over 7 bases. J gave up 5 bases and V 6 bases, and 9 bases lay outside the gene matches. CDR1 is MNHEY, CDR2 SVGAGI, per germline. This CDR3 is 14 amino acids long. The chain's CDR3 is CASRRGTEGETQYF. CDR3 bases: TGTGCCAGCAGGAGGGGGACAGAAGGGGAGACCCAGTACTTC.

Written as DNA, the CDR3 is TGTGCCTGGAGTTCGGGACTATATGAGCAGTTCTTC. Translated, it gives CAWSSGLYEQFF. The chain has TRBV30 and TRBJ2-1; 7 bases fit TRBD2. J gave up 8 bases and V 2 bases, and 3 bases lay outside the gene matches. This CDR3 is 12 amino acids long. Germline CDR1 reads GTSNPN; CDR2 reads SVGIG (reference sequence).

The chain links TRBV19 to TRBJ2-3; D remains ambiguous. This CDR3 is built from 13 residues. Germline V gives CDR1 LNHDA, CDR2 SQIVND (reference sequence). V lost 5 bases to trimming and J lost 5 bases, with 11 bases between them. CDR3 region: CASSHPPGDTQYF. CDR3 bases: TGTGCCAGTAGTCACCCCCCGGGAGATACGCAGTATTTT.

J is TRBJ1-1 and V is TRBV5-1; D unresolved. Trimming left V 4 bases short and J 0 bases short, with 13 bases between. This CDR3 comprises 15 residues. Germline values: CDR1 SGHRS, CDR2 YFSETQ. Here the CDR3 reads CASSLKTGMNTEAFF. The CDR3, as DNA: TGCGCCAGCAGCCTAAAAACGGGTATGAACACTGAAGCTTTCTTT.

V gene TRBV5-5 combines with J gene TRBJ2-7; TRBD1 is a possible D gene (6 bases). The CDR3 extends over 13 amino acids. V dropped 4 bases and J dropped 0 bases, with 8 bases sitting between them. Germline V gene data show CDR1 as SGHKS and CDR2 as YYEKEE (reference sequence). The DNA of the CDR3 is TGTGCCAGCAGCCTACAGGGCTCCTACGAGCAGTACTTC. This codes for CASSLQGSYEQYF. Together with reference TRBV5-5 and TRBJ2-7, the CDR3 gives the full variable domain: DAGVTQSPTHLIKTRGQQVTLRCSPISGHKSVSWYQQVLGQGPQFIFQYYEKEERGRGNFPDRFSARQFPNYSSELNVNALLLGDSALYLCASSLQGSYEQYFGPGTRLTVT.

As DNA, the CDR3 is TGTGCCAGCCGTTGGGGAGGGGGCTCGAACACCGGGGAGCTGTTTTTT. Translated, it gives CASRWGGGSNTGELFF. This sequence joins TRBV28 and TRBJ2-2; D possibly uses TRBD1 or TRBD2 (7 bases each). Germline values: CDR1 MDHEN, CDR2 SYDVKM. The CDR3 runs 16 residues. The ends were cut back, 8 bases at V and 0 bases at J, with 16 bases in the middle. Variable domain in full (rest from reference TRBV28 and TRBJ2-2): DVKVTQSSRYLVKRTGEKVFLECVQDMDHENMFWYRQDPGLGLRLIYFSYDVKMKEKGDIPEGYSVSREKKERFSLILESASTNQTSMYLCASRWGGGSNTGELFFGEGSRLTVL.

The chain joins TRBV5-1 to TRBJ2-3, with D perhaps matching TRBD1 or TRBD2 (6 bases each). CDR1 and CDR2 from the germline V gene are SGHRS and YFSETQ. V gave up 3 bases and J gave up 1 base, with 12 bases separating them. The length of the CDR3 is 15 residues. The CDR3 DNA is TGCGCCAGCAGCTCCCCGAGGGGGGGCACAGATACGCAGTATTTT. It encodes CASSSPRGGTDTQYF.

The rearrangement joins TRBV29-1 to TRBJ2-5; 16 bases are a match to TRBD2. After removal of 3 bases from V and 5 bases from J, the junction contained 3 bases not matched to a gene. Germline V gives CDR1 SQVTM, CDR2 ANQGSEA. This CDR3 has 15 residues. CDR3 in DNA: TGCAGCGTTGAGGGGACTAGCGGGGGGGCCGAGACCCAGTACTTC. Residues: CSVEGTSGGAETQYF.

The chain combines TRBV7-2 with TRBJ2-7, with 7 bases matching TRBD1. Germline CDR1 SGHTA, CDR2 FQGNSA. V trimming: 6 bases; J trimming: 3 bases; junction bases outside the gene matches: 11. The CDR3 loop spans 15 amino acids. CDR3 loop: CASRLQGTENYEQYF. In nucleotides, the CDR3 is TGTGCCAGCAGGCTCCAAGGGACAGAGAACTACGAGCAGTACTTC.

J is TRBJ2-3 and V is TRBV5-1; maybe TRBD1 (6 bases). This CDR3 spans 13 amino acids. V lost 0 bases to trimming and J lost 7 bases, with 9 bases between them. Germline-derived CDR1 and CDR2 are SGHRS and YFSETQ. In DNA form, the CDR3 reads TGCGCCAGCAGCTTGGAAGGGGGAAATACGCAGTATTTT. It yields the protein CASSLEGGNTQYF.

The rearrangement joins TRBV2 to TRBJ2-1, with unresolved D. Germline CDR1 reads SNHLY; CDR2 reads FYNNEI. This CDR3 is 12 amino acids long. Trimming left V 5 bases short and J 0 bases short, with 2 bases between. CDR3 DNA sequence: TGTGCCAGCAGTCCCTCCTACAATGAGCAGTTCTTC. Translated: CASSPSYNEQFF.

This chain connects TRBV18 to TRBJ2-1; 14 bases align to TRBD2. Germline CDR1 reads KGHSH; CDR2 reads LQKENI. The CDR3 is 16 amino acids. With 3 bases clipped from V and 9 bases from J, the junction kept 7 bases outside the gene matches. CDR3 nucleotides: TGTGCCAGCTCACCGACTAGCGGGGGGGCTCAAACTGAGCAGTTCTTC. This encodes CASSPTSGGAQTEQFF.

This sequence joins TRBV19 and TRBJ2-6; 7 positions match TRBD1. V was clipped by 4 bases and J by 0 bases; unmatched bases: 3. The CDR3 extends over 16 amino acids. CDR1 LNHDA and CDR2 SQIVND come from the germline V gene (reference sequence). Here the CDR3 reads CASSTRTGSGANVLTF. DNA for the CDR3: TGTGCCAGTAGTACGAGGACAGGCTCTGGGGCCAACGTCCTGACTTTC. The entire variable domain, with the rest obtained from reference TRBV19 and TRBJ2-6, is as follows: DGGITQSPKYLFRKEGQNVTLSCEQNLNHDAMYWYRQDPGQGLRLIYYSQIVNDFQKGDIAEGYSVSREKKESFPLTVTSAQKNPTAFYLCASSTRTGSGANVLTFGAGSRLTVL.

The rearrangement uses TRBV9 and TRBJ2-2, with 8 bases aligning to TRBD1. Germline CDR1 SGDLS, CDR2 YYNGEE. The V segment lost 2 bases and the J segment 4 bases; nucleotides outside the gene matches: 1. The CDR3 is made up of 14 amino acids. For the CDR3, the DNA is TGTGCCAGCAGCGTCACAGGGGGCACCGGGGAGCTGTTTTTT. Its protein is CASSVTGGTGELFF.

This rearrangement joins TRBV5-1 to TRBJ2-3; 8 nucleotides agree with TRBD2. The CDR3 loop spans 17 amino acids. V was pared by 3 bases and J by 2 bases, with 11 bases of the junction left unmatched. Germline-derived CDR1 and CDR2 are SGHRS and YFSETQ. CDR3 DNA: TGCGCCAGCAGCTCCGCCCTCTCAGCGGGGGCCACAGATACGCAGTATTTT. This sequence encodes CASSSALSAGATDTQYF. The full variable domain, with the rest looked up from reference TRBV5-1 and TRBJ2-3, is KAGVTQTPRYLIKTRGQQVTLSCSPISGHRSVSWYQQTPGQGLQFLFEYFSETQRNKGNFPGRFSGRQFSNSRSEMNVSTLELGDSALYLCASSSALSAGATDTQYFGPGTRLTVL.

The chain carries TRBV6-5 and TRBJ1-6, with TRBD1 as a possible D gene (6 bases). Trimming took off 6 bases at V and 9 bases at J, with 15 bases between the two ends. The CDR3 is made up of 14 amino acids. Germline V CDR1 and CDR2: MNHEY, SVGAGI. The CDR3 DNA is TGTGCCAGCAGCCTGAGGGGGACATTTTCACCCCTCCACTTT. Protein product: CASSLRGTFSPLHF.

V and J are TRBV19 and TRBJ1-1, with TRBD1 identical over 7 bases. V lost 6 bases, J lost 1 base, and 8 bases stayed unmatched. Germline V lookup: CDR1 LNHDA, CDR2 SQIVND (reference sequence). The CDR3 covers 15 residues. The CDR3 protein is CASSQWDSKNTEAFF. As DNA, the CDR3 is TGTGCCAGTAGCCAGTGGGACAGTAAGAACACTGAAGCTTTCTTT.

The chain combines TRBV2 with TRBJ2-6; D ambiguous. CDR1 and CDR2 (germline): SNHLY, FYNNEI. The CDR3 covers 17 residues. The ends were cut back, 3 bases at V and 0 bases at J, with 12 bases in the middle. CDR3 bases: TGTGCCAGCAGTGAGGGTCCCTCCAGCTCTGGGGCCAACGTCCTGACTTTC. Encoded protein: CASSEGPSSSGANVLTF.

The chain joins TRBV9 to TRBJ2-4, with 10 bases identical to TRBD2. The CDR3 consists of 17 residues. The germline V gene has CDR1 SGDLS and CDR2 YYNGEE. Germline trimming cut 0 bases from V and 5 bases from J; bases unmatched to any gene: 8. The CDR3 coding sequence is TGTGCCAGCAGCGTAGCAAGCGGGGGGGTATTTGAAAACATTCAGTACTTC. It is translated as CASSVASGGVFENIQYF.

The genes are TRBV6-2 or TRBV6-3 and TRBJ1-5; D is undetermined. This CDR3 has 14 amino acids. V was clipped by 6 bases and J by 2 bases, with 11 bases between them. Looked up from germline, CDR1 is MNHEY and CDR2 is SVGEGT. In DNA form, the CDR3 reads TGTGCCAGCAGCAACGGAGGCGGCAATCAGCCCCAGCATTTT. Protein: CASSNGGGNQPQHF.

DNA for the CDR3: TGTGCCTGGACCCGAGGTGGGGTCGGTCAGCCCCAGCATTTT. This translates into CAWTRGGVGQPQHF. The gene calls are TRBV30 and TRBJ1-5; D remains ambiguous. Trimming took 4 bases from V and 6 from J, leaving 16 bases between them. The CDR3 length is 14 residues. Germline V gene sequence: CDR1 GTSNPN, CDR2 SVGIG (reference sequence).

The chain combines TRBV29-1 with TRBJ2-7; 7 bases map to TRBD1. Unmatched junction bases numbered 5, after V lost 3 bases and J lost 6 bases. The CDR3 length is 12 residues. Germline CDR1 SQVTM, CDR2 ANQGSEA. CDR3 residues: CSVDSDRAEQYF. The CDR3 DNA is TGCAGCGTTGATAGCGACAGGGCCGAGCAGTACTTC.